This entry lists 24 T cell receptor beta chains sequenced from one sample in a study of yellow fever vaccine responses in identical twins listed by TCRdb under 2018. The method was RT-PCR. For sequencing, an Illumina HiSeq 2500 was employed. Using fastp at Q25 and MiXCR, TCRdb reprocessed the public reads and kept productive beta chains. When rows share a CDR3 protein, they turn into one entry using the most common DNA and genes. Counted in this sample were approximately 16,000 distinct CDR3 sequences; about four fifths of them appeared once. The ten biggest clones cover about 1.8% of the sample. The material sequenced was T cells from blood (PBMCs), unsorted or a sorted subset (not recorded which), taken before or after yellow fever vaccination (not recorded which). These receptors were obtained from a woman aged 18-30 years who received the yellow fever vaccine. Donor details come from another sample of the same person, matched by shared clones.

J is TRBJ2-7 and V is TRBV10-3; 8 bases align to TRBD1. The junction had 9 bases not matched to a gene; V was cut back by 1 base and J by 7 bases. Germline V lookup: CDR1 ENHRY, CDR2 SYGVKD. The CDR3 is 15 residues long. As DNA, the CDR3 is TGTGCCATCAGTGAGTATGACAGGGGCCCAGGGGAGCAGTACTTC. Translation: CAISEYDRGPGEQYF.

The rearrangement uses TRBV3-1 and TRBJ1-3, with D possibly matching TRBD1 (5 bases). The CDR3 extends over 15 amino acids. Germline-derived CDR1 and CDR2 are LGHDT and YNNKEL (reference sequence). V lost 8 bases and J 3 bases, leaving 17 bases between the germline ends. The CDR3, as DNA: TGTGCCAGCGCCATAGCCAGGACAAGTGGAAACACCATATATTTT. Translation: CASAIARTSGNTIYF.

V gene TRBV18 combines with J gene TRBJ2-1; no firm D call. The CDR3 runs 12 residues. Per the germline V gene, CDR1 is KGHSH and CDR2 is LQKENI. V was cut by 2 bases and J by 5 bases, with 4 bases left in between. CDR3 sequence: CASSPVDNEQFF. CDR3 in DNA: TGTGCCAGCTCACCAGTGGACAATGAGCAGTTCTTC.

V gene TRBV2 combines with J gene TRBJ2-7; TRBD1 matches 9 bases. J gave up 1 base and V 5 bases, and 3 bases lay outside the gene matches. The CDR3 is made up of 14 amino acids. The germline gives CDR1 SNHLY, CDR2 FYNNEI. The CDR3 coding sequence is TGTGCCAGCAGTCGGGACAGGGCGTCCTACGAGCAGTACTTC. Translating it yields CASSRDRASYEQYF.

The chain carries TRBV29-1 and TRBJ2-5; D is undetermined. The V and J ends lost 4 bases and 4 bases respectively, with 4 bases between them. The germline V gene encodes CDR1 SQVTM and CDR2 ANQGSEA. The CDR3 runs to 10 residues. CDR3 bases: TGCAGCGTTGGAGGAGAGACCCAGTACTTC. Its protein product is CSVGGETQYF.

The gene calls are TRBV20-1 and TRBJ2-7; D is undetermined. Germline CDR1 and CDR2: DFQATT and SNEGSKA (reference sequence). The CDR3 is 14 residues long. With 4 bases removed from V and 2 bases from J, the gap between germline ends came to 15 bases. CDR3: CSATTDLNPYEQYF. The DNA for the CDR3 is TGCAGTGCTACTACGGACCTAAACCCCTACGAGCAGTACTTC.

As DNA, the CDR3 is TGTGCCAGCAGCGACAACTACAATGAGCAGTTCTTC. Encoded protein: CASSDNYNEQFF. The rearrangement uses TRBV12-3 or TRBV12-4 and TRBJ2-1; D not certain. The V gene lost 6 bases and the J gene lost 3 bases, with 6 bases spanning the gap. The CDR3 length is 12 residues.

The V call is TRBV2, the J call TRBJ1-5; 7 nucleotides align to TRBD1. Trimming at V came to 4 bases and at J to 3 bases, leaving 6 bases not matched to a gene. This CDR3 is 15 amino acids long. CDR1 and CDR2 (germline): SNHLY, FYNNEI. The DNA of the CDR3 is TGTGCCAGCAGTGGAGGACAGGTGCTCAATCAGCCCCAGCATTTT. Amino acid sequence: CASSGGQVLNQPQHF.

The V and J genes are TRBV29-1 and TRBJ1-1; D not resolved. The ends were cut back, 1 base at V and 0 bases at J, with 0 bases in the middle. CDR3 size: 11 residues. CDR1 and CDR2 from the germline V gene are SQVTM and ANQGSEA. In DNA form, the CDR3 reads TGCAGCGTTGAAGTGAACACTGAAGCTTTCTTT. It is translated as CSVEVNTEAFF.

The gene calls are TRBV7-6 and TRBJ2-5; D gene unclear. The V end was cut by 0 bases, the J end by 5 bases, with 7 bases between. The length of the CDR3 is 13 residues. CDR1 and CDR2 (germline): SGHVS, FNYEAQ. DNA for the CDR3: TGTGCCAGCAGCTTAGCCTATCAGGAGACCCAGTACTTC. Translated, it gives CASSLAYQETQYF.

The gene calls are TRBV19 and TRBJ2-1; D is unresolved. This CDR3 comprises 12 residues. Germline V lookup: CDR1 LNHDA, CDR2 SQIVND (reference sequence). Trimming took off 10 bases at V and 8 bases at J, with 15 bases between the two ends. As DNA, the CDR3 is TGTGCCACCTGGGCCTCAGTGGATGAGCAGTTCTTC. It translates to CATWASVDEQFF.

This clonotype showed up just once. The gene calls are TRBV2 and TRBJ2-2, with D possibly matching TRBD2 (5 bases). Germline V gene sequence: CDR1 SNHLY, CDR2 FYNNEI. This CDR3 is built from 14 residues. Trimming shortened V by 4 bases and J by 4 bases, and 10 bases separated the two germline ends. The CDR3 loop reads CASSVLAGTGELFF. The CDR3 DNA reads TGTGCCAGCAGTGTCCTAGCTGGCACCGGGGAGCTGTTTTTT.

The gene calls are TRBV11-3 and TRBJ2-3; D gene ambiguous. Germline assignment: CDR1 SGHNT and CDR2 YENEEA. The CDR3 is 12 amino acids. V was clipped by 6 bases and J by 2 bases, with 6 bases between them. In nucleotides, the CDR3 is TGTGCCAGCAGTCGGTTCACAGATACGCAGTATTTT. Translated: CASSRFTDTQYF.

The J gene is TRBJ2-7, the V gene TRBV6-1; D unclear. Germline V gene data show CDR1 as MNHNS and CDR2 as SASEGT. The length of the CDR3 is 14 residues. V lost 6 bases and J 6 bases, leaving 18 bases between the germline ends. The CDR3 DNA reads TGTGCCAGCAGATCTACAGAGGCCGGAGCCGAGCAGTACTTC. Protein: CASRSTEAGAEQYF.

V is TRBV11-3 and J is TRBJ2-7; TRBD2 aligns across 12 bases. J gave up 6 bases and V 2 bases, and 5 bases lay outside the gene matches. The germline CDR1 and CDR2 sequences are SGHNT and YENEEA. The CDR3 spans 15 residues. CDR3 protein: CASSLYLAGGPEQYF. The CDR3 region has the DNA TGTGCCAGCAGCTTATATCTAGCGGGAGGGCCCGAGCAGTACTTC.

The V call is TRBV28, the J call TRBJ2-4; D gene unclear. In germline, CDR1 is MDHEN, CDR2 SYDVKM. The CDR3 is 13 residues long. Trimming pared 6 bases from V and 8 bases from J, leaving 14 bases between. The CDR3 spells CASSTTYPDIQYF. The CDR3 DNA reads TGTGCCAGCAGCACCACCTACCCGGACATTCAGTACTTC.

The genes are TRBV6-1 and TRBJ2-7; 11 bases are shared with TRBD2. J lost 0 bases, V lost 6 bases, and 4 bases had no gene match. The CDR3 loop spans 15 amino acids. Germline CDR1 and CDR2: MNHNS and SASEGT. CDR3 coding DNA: TGTGCCAGCAGCCGAGGACTAGCGGGCTCCTACGAGCAGTACTTC. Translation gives CASSRGLAGSYEQYF.

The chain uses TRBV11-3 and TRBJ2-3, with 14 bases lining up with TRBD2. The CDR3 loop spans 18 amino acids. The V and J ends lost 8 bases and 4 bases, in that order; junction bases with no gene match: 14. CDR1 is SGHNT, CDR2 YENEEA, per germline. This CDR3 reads CASRGGVRGLAGADTQYF. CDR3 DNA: TGTGCCAGCCGCGGAGGGGTTCGGGGACTAGCGGGAGCAGATACGCAGTATTTT. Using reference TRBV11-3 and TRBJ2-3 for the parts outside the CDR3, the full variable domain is EAGVVQSPRYKIIEKKQPVAFWCNPISGHNTLYWYLQNLGQGPELLIRYENEEAVDDSQLPKDRFSAERLKGVDSTLKIQPAELGDSAVYLCASRGGVRGLAGADTQYFGPGTRLTVL.

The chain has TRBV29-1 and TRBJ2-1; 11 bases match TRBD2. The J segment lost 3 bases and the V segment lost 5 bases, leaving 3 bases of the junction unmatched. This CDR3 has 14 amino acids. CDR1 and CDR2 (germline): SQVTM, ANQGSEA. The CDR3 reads CSVRLAGIYNEQFF. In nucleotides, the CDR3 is TGCAGCGTTAGACTAGCGGGAATCTACAATGAGCAGTTCTTC.

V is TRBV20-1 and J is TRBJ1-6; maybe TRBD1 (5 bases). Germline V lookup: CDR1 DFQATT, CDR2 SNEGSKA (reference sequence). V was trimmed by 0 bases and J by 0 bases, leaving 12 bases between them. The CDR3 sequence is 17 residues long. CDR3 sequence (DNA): TGCAGTGCTAGAGACTTCAACAGGAGCTCCTATAATTCACCCCTCCACTTT. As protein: CSARDFNRSSYNSPLHF.

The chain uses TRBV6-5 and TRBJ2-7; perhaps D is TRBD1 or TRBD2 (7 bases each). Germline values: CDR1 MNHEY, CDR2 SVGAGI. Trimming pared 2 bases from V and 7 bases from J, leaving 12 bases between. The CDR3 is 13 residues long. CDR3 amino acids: CASSYPQGGEQYF. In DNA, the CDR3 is TGTGCCAGCAGTTACCCCCAGGGGGGGGAGCAGTACTTC.

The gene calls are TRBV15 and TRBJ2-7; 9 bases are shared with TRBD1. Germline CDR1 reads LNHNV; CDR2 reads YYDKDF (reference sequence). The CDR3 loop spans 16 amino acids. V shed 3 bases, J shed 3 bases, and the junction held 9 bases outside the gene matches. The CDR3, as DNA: TGTGCCACCAGCAGGTCGGGACAGGGAAACTTCTACGAGCAGTACTTC. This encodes CATSRSGQGNFYEQYF.

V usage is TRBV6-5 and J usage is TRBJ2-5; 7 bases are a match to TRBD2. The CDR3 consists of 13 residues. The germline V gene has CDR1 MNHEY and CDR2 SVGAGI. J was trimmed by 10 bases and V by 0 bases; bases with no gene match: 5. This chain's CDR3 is CASSYSDPGGQYF. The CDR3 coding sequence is TGTGCCAGCAGTTACTCGGACCCGGGAGGCCAGTACTTC.

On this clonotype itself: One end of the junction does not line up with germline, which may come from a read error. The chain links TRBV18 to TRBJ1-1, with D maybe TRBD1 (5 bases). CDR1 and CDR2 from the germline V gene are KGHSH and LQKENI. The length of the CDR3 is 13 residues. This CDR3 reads CASSPAGNAEAFF. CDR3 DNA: TGTGCCAGCTCTCCTGCAGGGAACGCTGAAGCTTTCTTT.